The present T cell receptor (beta chain) was sequenced within a study of shared clonotypes between healthy human individuals. The CDR3 spans 16 residues. V shed 11 bases, J shed 0 bases, and the junction held 12 bases outside the gene matches. Germline CDR1 reads SNHLY; CDR2 reads FYNNEI. In the CD4+ fraction, cells were divided into CD45RA+ naive and CD45RA-negative memory subsets. Only in-frame clones appear in the TCRdb table, and some are missing; sequencing was by immunoSEQ multiplex PCR. The sample yields roughly 2,300,000 clones, less than 95% seen once. The chain is built from TRBV2 and TRBJ1-3; the match to TRBD1 covers 8 bases. The clonotype was recovered from a man aged 18 to 30 in good health. Some clones in this sample may be carry-over from other donors' samples. The source material was naive CD4+ T cells from PBMCs. Subset given: CD45RA+ positively selected. CDR3 DNA sequence: TGTGCCCTTGTAAGGGGGGGACAGGCCTCTGGAAACACCATATATTTT. As protein: CALVRGGQASGNTIYF.